The text below deals with one T cell receptor (beta chain). Its matching antigen is unknown. There are 15 residues in the CDR3. Trimming took 1 base from V and 1 from J, leaving 8 bases between them. Germline CDR1 DFQATT, CDR2 SNEGSKA (reference sequence). Template switching, a step in the protocol, added a universal primer site, and cDNA carried unique molecular identifiers. TCRdb re-analysed the 5' RACE reads in MiXCR, keeping a single row per CDR3 protein. This table has 450,000 or so distinct CDR3 sequences, more than 13% appearing once. This record comes from a study of identical twins. General study points: Models predicted less out-of-frame TCR alpha sharing in monozygotic twins than was found. Twin pairs had excess sharing that was weaker in beta out-of-frame sequences.

This sample was also put to use in a study of yellow fever vaccine responses in identical twins. From that report: Twins' T cell vaccine responses reportedly looked partly convergent, partly personalized.

Specimen: CD4+ T cells sorted from blood. This chain uses TRBV20-1 with TRBJ1-6; D is ambiguous. This TCR was sampled from a woman aged 18-35 years in good health. Here the CDR3 reads CSARVEGSYNSPLHF. Here the CDR3 DNA reads TGCAGTGCTAGAGTGGAAGGATCCTATAATTCACCCCTCCACTTT.